This T cell receptor (beta chain) is from a study of radiotherapy plus CTLA-4 blockade in lung cancer (dated by TCRdb to 2016 to 2019). For context, the study as a whole: Among enrolled patients, approximately 17% had an objective response and 31% reached disease control. What the work shows at the level of the full study, not this receptor alone: Early dynamic changes in blood T cell clones, together with increased serum interferon-beta after radiation, were reported as the strongest predictors of response. After treatment with radiotherapy and ipilimumab, TCR clones that originated in tumors expanded in peripheral blood.

Libraries were built with the immunoSEQ multiplex PCR assay. This is the immuneACCESS table as TCRdb keeps it, with only in-frame sequences that have V and J called. A part of the clones is gone; compared with another copy, unresolved V genes explain less than half, and the rest is unexplained. The sample includes about 97,000 clones, with approximately 72% observed a single time. The biggest ten clones account for about 3% of the sample. Regarding this clone: Its antigen is currently not known. No qualities accompany the bases; no much larger clone lies one base away.

V and J are truncated by 3 bases and 6 bases respectively, leaving an intervening sequence of 5 bases. The germline V gene specifies WSHSY as CDR1 and SAAADI as CDR2. The CDR3 has 12 amino acids, counting the end cysteine and phenylalanine. Solely the CDR3 DNA is kept, with 36 bases framed from the first base. The study evaluated CTLA-4 blockade (ipilimumab) given together with focal radiation therapy in patients who had chemo-refractory metastatic non-small-cell lung cancer. The chain is assembled from TRBV10-2 and TRBJ2-2; the D gene remains uncertain. The sequenced sample was peripheral blood, obtained from a patient treated with radiotherapy plus ipilimumab. This TCR came from a human donor with non-small cell lung cancer who had a partial response to radiotherapy plus ipilimumab. Some clones in this sample may be carry-over from other donors' samples. CDR3 reads: CASSDISGELFF. The nucleotide sequence is given as TGCGCCAGCAGTGATATATCCGGGGAGCTGTTTTTT.